This TCR beta chain originates from a study of blood T cell repertoires in COVID-19 (dated by TCRdb to about 2020). About the full investigation: Samples covering the acute and convalescent phases of COVID-19 were provided by collaborators in the United States, Italy and Spain. Subjects who had been exposed to COVID-19, were actively infected with it, or had recovered from it provided the deeply sampled blood TCRbeta repertoires that made up the dataset. The repertoires were released in a freely available public database intended as a resource for research on the immune response to SARS-CoV-2. Where HLA class I and class II types were available, the types were taken from metadata supplied by the sample provider, not from assay-based typing. The prospective study material was composed of cDNA or gDNA derived from T cells, B-cell-depleted T cells, or PBMCs. The sample metadata nearly always contained a de-identified subject ID, COVID-19 status, age in years and sex. Samples came from the ongoing ImmuneRACE study (first 160 participants) plus 1,254 subjects from 6 global collaborators.

Participants in the prospective study were enrolled through a virtual design, were aged 18 to 89 years, and lived in roughly 25 United States geographic areas. Cohort assignment in the prospective study relied on participant-reported clinical history from a screening survey and a study questionnaire. For ImmuneRACE Cohort 3, a participant was defined as recovered based on two consecutive negative NP/OP PCR tests, clearance by a healthcare professional, or resolution of symptoms. Each participant in the prospective study had whole blood, serum and a nasopharyngeal or oropharyngeal swab collected by mobile phlebotomists. Additional blood draws and questionnaires over an approximately two-month period could optionally be provided by prospective study participants. Before DNA extraction, prospective study blood samples were shipped either frozen or at room temperature. Trimming removed 2 bases from V and 1 base from J; the gene matches leave 16 bases unexplained. From the germline V gene, CDR1 is SGHRS and CDR2 is YFSETQ. The CDR3 goes from the cysteine to the phenylalanine over 19 residues. Only CDR3 DNA is held: 57 bases, read in frame from base 1.

Concerning this clone itself: Its target antigen remains unknown. No much larger clone is present one base from it, and per-base qualities are unavailable.

TCRbeta CDR3 regions were amplified from genomic DNA using the immunoSEQ Assay, a bias-controlled multiplex PCR. The authors' analysis ran thus. Within the assay, amplification of reference gene primers was used to estimate how many nucleated cells each sample contained. To quantify the absolute abundance of each unique TCRbeta CDR3 rearrangement, sequence reads were collapsed and filtered. For each sample, productive Simpson clonality was calculated as the square root of Simpson's diversity index over productive rearrangements. TCRdb's version of the immuneACCESS table is confined to in-frame rearrangements and falls short of the full clone set. An unresolved V gene accounts for under half of the shortfall where checked; the remainder is of unknown origin. That table furnishes V, J and clone size, whereas the DNA furnished D and trimming. Within this sample are 250,000 to 350,000 clones, with 80% to 90% of them counted one time only. 2% to 3% of the sample belongs to the ten largest clones.

Results the study describes overall, beyond this receptor: How much clinical and demographic metadata was included differed by source and by participant, and the metadata was provided uncurated.

Sequenced material: PBMCs or T cells enriched from blood (not recorded which). The rearranged segments are TRBV5-1 and TRBJ1-1, with TRBD1 identical over 8 junction bases. This clonotype was sampled from a woman under 30 who had recovered from COVID-19. The nucleotide sequence is given as TGCGCCAGCAGCTTAACCAAGCGGACAGGGTCGGACGGGAACACTGAAGCTTTCTTT. Translated, it gives CASSLTKRTGSDGNTEAFF.